The clone carrying this T cell receptor beta chain was detected only a few times. Its antigen is currently unknown. The data were obtained in a study of OX40 agonist ivuxolimab in advanced cancers. Study context: An anti-OX40 (CD134) antibody with agonistic activity, ivuxolimab, was administered to patients. Ivuxolimab, which patients received intravenously every 2 weeks, was dosed at 0.01 to 10 mg/kg.

General study findings and limits: CD4+ and CD8+ T cells in blood underwent clonal expansion by week 6 at 0.1 to 3.0 mg/kg. Expanded clones were, on average, more numerous in CD8+ T cells than in CD4+.

This table comes from immunoSEQ multiplex PCR, and its TCRdb copy is limited to in-frame clones, with some not included. The data contain tens of thousands of clones, around 85% of them seen just once; the ten biggest clones take up 3.5% to 4.5%. The junction had 6 bases not matched to a gene; V was cut back by 4 bases and J by 3 bases. CDR1 KGHSY and CDR2 FQNENV come from the germline V gene. The CDR3 has 14 residues. The sample consisted of CD4+ or CD8+ T cells sorted from blood, taken in a trial of the OX40 agonist ivuxolimab. This sequence was found in an adult with an advanced solid tumor such as melanoma, head and neck, liver or kidney cancer. This rearrangement joins TRBV16 to TRBJ2-7; 7 bases are a match to TRBD1. In nucleotides, the CDR3 is TGTGCCAGCAGCCTGACAGGGATTTACTACGAGCAGTACTTC. Protein sequence: CASSLTGIYYEQYF. Full variable domain (outside the CDR3, taken from reference TRBV16 and TRBJ2-7): GEEVAQTPKHLVRGEGQKAKLYCAPIKGHSYVFWYQQVLKNEFKFLISFQNENVFDETGMPKERFSAKCLPNSPCSLEIQATKLEDSAVYFCASSLTGIYYEQYFGPGTRLTVT.